Listed here are 31 T cell receptor beta chains from one sample, sequenced in a study of Ad26.COV2.S vaccination and SARS-CoV-2 variants. Sequenced by immunoSEQ multiplex PCR; TCRdb stores in-frame clones only, minus some. Of approximately 400,000 clones listed, under 90% are singletons. Treatment denoted: 19 received Ad26.COV2.S at low or high dose, single or two shots; roughly 5 received placebo; per-sample allocation not given. The samples were gathered on day 63 after the first injection of vaccine or placebo. This specimen consisted of peripheral blood, obtained in a trial of Ad26.COV2.S vaccine versus placebo. The receptors derive from a person between 18 and 59 years old who received the Ad26.COV2.S COVID-19 vaccine or a placebo.

The chain is built from TRBV10-3 and TRBJ2-7, with 9 bases lining up with TRBD1. The germline CDR1 and CDR2 sequences are ENHRY and SYGVKD. The junction had 8 bases not matched to a gene; V was cut back by 0 bases and J by 5 bases. The CDR3 runs 16 residues. As DNA, the CDR3 is TGTGCCATCAGTGAGTCGCGGACAGGGGCGCGGAACGAGCAGTACTTC. This gives the protein CAISESRTGARNEQYF.

The genes are TRBV7-2 and TRBJ1-6; D is unresolved. Between the trimmed V and J ends, which lost 2 bases and 10 bases, there was a span of 12 bases. Germline CDR1 and CDR2: SGHTA and FQGNSA. The CDR3 is 14 residues long. The CDR3 DNA follows: TGTGCCAGCAGCTTAAATGGTCCCCGATCACCCCTCCACTTT. It yields the protein CASSLNGPRSPLHF.

The chain couples TRBV6-1 to TRBJ2-1, with TRBD2 matching over 12 bases. Trimming at V came to 3 bases and at J to 7 bases, leaving 10 bases not matched to a gene. The CDR3 sequence is 17 residues long. CDR1 MNHNS and CDR2 SASEGT come from the germline V gene. The CDR3 sequence: CASSERYLAGGGNEQFF. The CDR3 coding sequence is TGTGCCAGCAGTGAGCGGTATCTAGCGGGAGGGGGGAATGAGCAGTTCTTC.

J is TRBJ1-2 and V is TRBV5-4, with 8 bases aligning to TRBD1. Losses at the gene ends were 1 base for V and 3 bases for J; bases not matched to a gene: 14. Germline CDR1 SGHNT, CDR2 YYREEE (reference sequence). This CDR3 has 18 amino acids. The CDR3: CASSLKGAGGGLHYGYTF. The CDR3 region has the DNA TGTGCCAGCAGCTTGAAAGGGGCAGGGGGCGGGTTACACTATGGCTACACCTTC.

The chain joins TRBV4-3 to TRBJ2-7; 10 bases agree with TRBD1. There are 15 residues in the CDR3. V lost 4 bases and J lost 3; bases outside the gene matches: 6. Germline-derived CDR1 and CDR2 are LGHNA and YSLEER. CDR3 nucleotide sequence: TGCGCCAGCAGCCGGGCTGGACAGGGGGGCTACGAGCAGTACTTC. This encodes CASSRAGQGGYEQYF.

This chain joins TRBV9 and TRBJ2-2, with D hard to call. Germline V gene data show CDR1 as SGDLS and CDR2 as YYNGEE. CDR3 length equals 14 residues. Trimming left V 2 bases short and J 5 bases short, with 10 bases between. The chain's CDR3 is CASSVERRTGELFF. The CDR3 DNA reads TGTGCCAGCAGCGTTGAAAGAAGAACCGGGGAGCTGTTTTTT.

The chain employs TRBV25-1 and TRBJ2-2; a weak D match, TRBD2 (5 bases). V was shortened by 3 bases and J by 5 bases, with 19 bases between the two germline ends. The V gene's germline CDR1 is MGHDK and CDR2 SYGVNS. The CDR3 is 17 residues long. The CDR3 DNA reads TGTGCCAGCAGTGACAGAGGGTACCAACTGCGGACCGGGGAGCTGTTTTTT. It translates to CASSDRGYQLRTGELFF.

This clone was picked up a small number of times. The rearrangement uses TRBV28 and TRBJ2-7; D not certain. Germline CDR1 reads MDHEN; CDR2 reads SYDVKM. The ends were cut back, 6 bases at V and 6 bases at J, with 18 bases in the middle. This CDR3 region has 14 residues. In DNA form, the CDR3 reads TGTGCCAGCAGCCCACCGATTGCAGGTTCCGAGCAGTACTTC. As protein: CASSPPIAGSEQYF.

The V gene is TRBV5-5, the J gene TRBJ1-1, with D hard to call. The CDR3 has 14 residues. Germline V gene lookup returns CDR1 SGHKS and CDR2 YYEKEE (reference sequence). The V end was cut by 4 bases, the J end by 5 bases, with 15 bases between. The CDR3 DNA reads as TGTGCCAGCAGCAGCGGGCCGGTGATGACTGAAGCTTTCTTT. Translation: CASSSGPVMTEAFF.

The gene calls are TRBV18 and TRBJ2-3; 10 bases fit TRBD2. From germline, CDR1 is KGHSH and CDR2 LQKENI. CDR3 size: 16 residues. V lost 3 bases to trimming and J lost 5 bases; unmatched junction nucleotides: 8. CDR3 protein: CASSPTSGILQDTQYF. Written as DNA, the CDR3 is TGTGCCAGCTCACCTACTAGCGGGATACTACAAGATACGCAGTATTTT. Filled out from reference TRBV18 and TRBJ2-3, the complete variable domain reads NAGVMQNPRHLVRRRGQEARLRCSPMKGHSHVYWYRQLPEEGLKFMVYLQKENIIDESGMPKERFSAEFPKEGPSILRIQQVVRGDSAAYFCASSPTSGILQDTQYFGPGTRLTVL.

This clone was observed once. The chain joins TRBV6-6 to TRBJ1-6; D is uncertain. Per germline, CDR1 MNHNY and CDR2 SVGAGI (reference sequence). V was cut by 3 bases and J by 7 bases, with 10 bases left in between. The CDR3 consists of 14 residues. CDR3 nucleotide sequence: TGTGCCAGCAGTTATACGGGGAACAATTCACCCCTCCACTTT. Protein sequence: CASSYTGNNSPLHF.

The chain uses TRBV27 and TRBJ2-2; 10 nucleotides line up with TRBD1. V was clipped by 6 bases and J by 4 bases; unmatched bases: 5. CDR1 and CDR2 (germline): MNHEY, SMNVEV (reference sequence). The CDR3 extends over 15 amino acids. The CDR3 DNA reads TGTGCCAGCAGGGGGACAGGGGTTCCCACCGGGGAGCTGTTTTTT. It codes for CASRGTGVPTGELFF.

CDR3 residues: CASGLVLGSKMNTEAFF. For the CDR3, the DNA is TGTGCTAGTGGTTTGGTACTAGGGTCAAAAATGAACACTGAAGCTTTCTTT. The rearrangement uses TRBV12-5 and TRBJ1-1; D unclear. The germline V gene has CDR1 LGHNT and CDR2 FRNRAP. The CDR3 is 17 residues long. The V end was cut by 0 bases, the J end by 0 bases, with 14 bases between.

The CDR3 protein is CASRVLLAETQYF. The CDR3 bases are TGTGCCAGCAGAGTTTTGCTAGCGGAGACCCAGTACTTC. V is TRBV6-4 and J is TRBJ2-5; D might be TRBD2 (6 bases). This CDR3 comprises 13 residues. The V end lost 6 bases, the J end lost 5 bases, and 13 bases lay between the germline ends. Germline lookup yields CDR1 MRHNA and CDR2 SNTAGT.

The chain carries TRBV5-1 and TRBJ1-4, with D possibly matching TRBD1 (5 bases). V gave up 4 bases and J gave up 8 bases, with 18 bases separating them. The germline CDR1 and CDR2 sequences are SGHRS and YFSETQ. This CDR3 is built from 15 residues. CDR3 DNA: TGCGCCAGCAGCCGAACAGGAGGGGTAGGCGAAAAACTGTTTTTT. Translated: CASSRTGGVGEKLFF. Full variable domain (outside the CDR3, taken from reference TRBV5-1 and TRBJ1-4): KAGVTQTPRYLIKTRGQQVTLSCSPISGHRSVSWYQQTPGQGLQFLFEYFSETQRNKGNFPGRFSGRQFSNSRSEMNVSTLELGDSALYLCASSRTGGVGEKLFFGSGTQLSVL.

The chain carries TRBV27 and TRBJ1-4; D is uncertain. This CDR3 contains 15 residues. V lost 10 bases and J 0 bases, leaving 15 bases between the germline ends. CDR1 and CDR2 from the germline V gene are MNHEY and SMNVEV (reference sequence). For the CDR3, the DNA is TGTGCCACCATGTTTAGATATGCAACTAATGAAAAACTGTTTTTT. Translation: CATMFRYATNEKLFF.

The gene calls are TRBV12-5 and TRBJ1-1; D is unclear. The V end was cut by 9 bases, the J end by 5 bases, with 10 bases between. This CDR3 contains 11 residues. The V gene's germline CDR1 is LGHNT and CDR2 FRNRAP. DNA of the CDR3: TGTGCTAGCGAGGTAGGGACTGAAGCTTTCTTT. It yields the protein CASEVGTEAFF.

Worth noting for this clone: Other DNA variants within this sample encode the same CDR3. This rearrangement joins TRBV5-1 to TRBJ1-1; TRBD1 might be the D (6 bases). V lost 0 bases and J 3 bases, leaving 9 bases between the germline ends. The germline V gene encodes CDR1 SGHRS and CDR2 YFSETQ. The CDR3 loop spans 14 amino acids. Written as DNA, the CDR3 is TGCGCCAGCAGCTTGGCGGGGGGCGACACTGAAGCTTTCTTT. Translating it yields CASSLAGGDTEAFF.

This clone was recorded once. The chain carries TRBV7-3 and TRBJ2-2, with 8 bases that match TRBD2. The germline V gene has CDR1 SGHTA and CDR2 FQGTGA. The V and J ends lost 7 bases and 7 bases, in that order; junction bases with no gene match: 11. The CDR3 runs 15 residues. The CDR3 sequence is CASTPSGGQSGELFF. CDR3 coding DNA: TGTGCCAGCACCCCTTCGGGGGGGCAGAGCGGGGAGCTGTTTTTT.

At least ten counts were recorded for this clone. V gene TRBV9 combines with J gene TRBJ2-1; 7 bases are a match to TRBD2. Trimming cost V 3 bases and J 0 bases; bases outside gene matches: 3. CDR1 is SGDLS and CDR2 is YYNGEE in the germline V gene. The CDR3 is 15 amino acids. The CDR3 DNA is TGTGCCAGCAGCGGGCGGGGGAGCTCCTACAATGAGCAGTTCTTC. This gives the protein CASSGRGSSYNEQFF.

CDR3 coding DNA: TGTGCCAGCAGTTACTCGAGACAGGGTAACGGCTACACCTTC. It codes for CASSYSRQGNGYTF. The chain carries TRBV6-2 or TRBV6-3 and TRBJ1-2; TRBD1 matches 7 bases. This CDR3 region has 14 residues. The ends lost 0 bases at V and 8 bases at J; junction bases unmatched: 6. Germline V gives CDR1 MNHEY, CDR2 SVGEGT.

The genes are TRBV4-1 and TRBJ2-3; TRBD1 might be the D (5 bases). Between the trimmed V and J ends, which lost 4 bases and 0 bases, there was a span of 14 bases. CDR3 length equals 16 residues. In germline, CDR1 is MGHRA, CDR2 YSYEKL. CDR3 nucleotides: TGCGCCAGCAGCCTTTCGACAGCCTCTAGCACAGATACGCAGTATTTT. Its translation is CASSLSTASSTDTQYF.

The chain couples TRBV10-2 to TRBJ2-7; D unresolved. The CDR3 is 14 residues long. The ends were cut back, 3 bases at V and 0 bases at J, with 9 bases in the middle. The germline V gene has CDR1 WSHSY and CDR2 SAAADI. DNA for the CDR3: TGCGCCAGCAGTGAAGTGGCGGACTCCTACGAGCAGTACTTC. Its translation is CASSEVADSYEQYF.

This chain joins TRBV5-1 and TRBJ1-6, with TRBD1 identical over 9 bases. This CDR3 comprises 14 residues. From germline, CDR1 is SGHRS and CDR2 YFSETQ. V lost 3 bases to trimming and J lost 6 bases; unmatched junction nucleotides: 1. The CDR3: CASSWDRANSPLHF. The CDR3 nucleotides read TGCGCCAGCAGCTGGGACAGGGCTAATTCACCCCTCCACTTT. Combining the CDR3 with reference TRBV5-1 and TRBJ1-6 gives the whole variable domain KAGVTQTPRYLIKTRGQQVTLSCSPISGHRSVSWYQQTPGQGLQFLFEYFSETQRNKGNFPGRFSGRQFSNSRSEMNVSTLELGDSALYLCASSWDRANSPLHFGNGTRLTVT.

This chain uses TRBV5-6 with TRBJ2-7, with TRBD2 as a possible D gene (5 bases). The V end lost 2 bases, the J end lost 4 bases, and 13 bases lay between the germline ends. This CDR3 region has 14 residues. The germline V gene encodes CDR1 SGHDT and CDR2 YYEEEE. DNA for the CDR3: TGTGCCAGCAGCTTCGGGGAAGCTTCGTACGAGCAGTACTTC. It encodes CASSFGEASYEQYF. Supplemented by reference TRBV5-6 and TRBJ2-7, the full variable domain reads DAGVTQSPTHLIKTRGQQVTLRCSPKSGHDTVSWYQQALGQGPQFIFQYYEEEERQRGNFPDRFSGHQFPNYSSELNVNALLLGDSALYLCASSFGEASYEQYFGPGTRLTVT.

The V and J genes are TRBV30 and TRBJ1-6, with D unresolved. The ends were cut back, 4 bases at V and 6 bases at J, with 13 bases in the middle. The CDR3 is made up of 14 amino acids. Germline CDR1 is GTSNPN and CDR2 is SVGIG (reference sequence). DNA of the CDR3: TGTGCCTGGAATGGTGTAAGGGTTAATTCACCCCTCCACTTT. Translation gives CAWNGVRVNSPLHF.

J is TRBJ1-2 and V is TRBV18; D unclear. Germline V gene data show CDR1 as KGHSH and CDR2 as LQKENI. The ends were cut back, 3 bases at V and 0 bases at J, with 11 bases in the middle. The CDR3 contains 15 residues. CDR3 nucleotides: TGTGCCAGCTCACCTGCCTCCGGGCCTAACTATGGCTACACCTTC. Protein product: CASSPASGPNYGYTF.

CDR3 DNA: TGCAGCGTTGAAGGGTCCGGGACAGGGACCCACGAGCAGTACTTC. Residues: CSVEGSGTGTHEQYF. The genes are TRBV29-1 and TRBJ2-7; TRBD1 aligns across 9 bases. The junction had 9 bases not matched to a gene; V was cut back by 1 base and J by 5 bases. CDR1 is SQVTM and CDR2 is ANQGSEA in the germline V gene. This CDR3 has 15 amino acids.

The chain uses TRBV7-2 and TRBJ2-2; 12 bases are shared with TRBD1. Germline-derived CDR1 and CDR2 are SGHTA and FQGNSA. The CDR3 extends over 18 amino acids. V lost 4 bases to trimming and J lost 0 bases; unmatched junction nucleotides: 6. The CDR3 loop reads CASSSGQGAFANTGELFF. The CDR3 coding sequence is TGTGCCAGCAGCTCGGGACAGGGGGCATTCGCGAACACCGGGGAGCTGTTTTTT.

The rearrangement joins TRBV19 to TRBJ2-1; 8 nucleotides match TRBD2. J was trimmed by 3 bases and V by 5 bases; bases with no gene match: 9. CDR1 and CDR2 from the germline V gene are LNHDA and SQIVND (reference sequence). This CDR3 spans 16 amino acids. The CDR3 spells CASSFPSGWLYNEQFF. CDR3 in DNA: TGTGCCAGTAGTTTTCCTAGCGGGTGGCTCTACAATGAGCAGTTCTTC.

The gene calls are TRBV5-4 and TRBJ2-5; 9 bases map to TRBD2. The germline V gene encodes CDR1 SGHNT and CDR2 YYREEE (reference sequence). V trimming: 2 bases; J trimming: 1 base; junction bases outside the gene matches: 3. CDR3 length: 15 residues. Here the CDR3 DNA reads TGTGCCAGCAGCTTCAGGACTAGCGTCCAAGAGACCCAGTACTTC. Translated: CASSFRTSVQETQYF.